This TCR beta chain stems from a study of T cell responses to AZD1222 COVID-19 vaccine. Unmatched junction bases numbered 5, after V lost 6 bases and J lost 3 bases. The CDR3 loop spans 14 amino acids. The germline V gene has CDR1 SNHLY and CDR2 FYNNEI. Produced via immunoSEQ multiplex PCR; TCRdb's table is partial and in-frame only. The sample holds 25,000 or so clones, around 87% seen once. Doses given second, at about 4 or about 12 weeks, were pooled. For this clone: The antigen is undetermined.

Notes on the study in general: White British ancestry dominated among donors, who included more females, and clonal diversity was possibly underestimated.

V is TRBV2 and J is TRBJ2-4, with 7 bases aligning to TRBD1. Source: peripheral blood, taken 28 days after the second AZD1222 dose. The origin of this receptor is an adult who received the AZD1222 COVID-19 vaccine. The CDR3 protein is CASSEGAGKNIQYF. The CDR3 DNA reads TGTGCCAGCAGCGAGGGGGCCGGCAAAAACATTCAGTACTTC. Full variable domain (remainder filled in from reference TRBV2 and TRBJ2-4): EPEVTQTPSHQVTQMGQEVILRCVPISNHLYFYWYRQILGQKVEFLVSFYNNEISEKSEIFDDQFSVERPDGSNFTLKIRSTKLEDSAMYFCASSEGAGKNIQYFGAGTRLSVL.